The present T cell receptor beta chain was sequenced within a study of patients and donors after allogeneic stem cell transplantation. The CDR3 has 17 residues. Germline loops: CDR1 SGHRS, CDR2 YFSETQ. Trimming took off 4 bases at V and 1 base at J, with 19 bases between the two ends. TCRdb ran MiXCR on the RT-PCR reads and lists one entry per CDR3 protein. The table records fewer than 180,000 distinct CDR3 sequences, about two fifths of them present only once. Source material: blood, either unsorted or a sorted T cell fraction (not recorded which). The genes are TRBV5-1 and TRBJ2-3; no firm D call. This sequence was found in a human donor who was either an allogeneic HSCT recipient or a stem cell or donor lymphocyte infusion donor (not recorded which). It is not recorded whose cells these are; they may come from a transplant donor. The CDR3 DNA follows: TGCGCCAGCAGCCCCTCCATCACCCTTGGAGGCACAGATACGCAGTATTTT. This codes for CASSPSITLGGTDTQYF. Filled out from reference TRBV5-1 and TRBJ2-3, the complete variable domain reads KAGVTQTPRYLIKTRGQQVTLSCSPISGHRSVSWYQQTPGQGLQFLFEYFSETQRNKGNFPGRFSGRQFSNSRSEMNVSTLELGDSALYLCASSPSITLGGTDTQYFGPGTRLTVL.